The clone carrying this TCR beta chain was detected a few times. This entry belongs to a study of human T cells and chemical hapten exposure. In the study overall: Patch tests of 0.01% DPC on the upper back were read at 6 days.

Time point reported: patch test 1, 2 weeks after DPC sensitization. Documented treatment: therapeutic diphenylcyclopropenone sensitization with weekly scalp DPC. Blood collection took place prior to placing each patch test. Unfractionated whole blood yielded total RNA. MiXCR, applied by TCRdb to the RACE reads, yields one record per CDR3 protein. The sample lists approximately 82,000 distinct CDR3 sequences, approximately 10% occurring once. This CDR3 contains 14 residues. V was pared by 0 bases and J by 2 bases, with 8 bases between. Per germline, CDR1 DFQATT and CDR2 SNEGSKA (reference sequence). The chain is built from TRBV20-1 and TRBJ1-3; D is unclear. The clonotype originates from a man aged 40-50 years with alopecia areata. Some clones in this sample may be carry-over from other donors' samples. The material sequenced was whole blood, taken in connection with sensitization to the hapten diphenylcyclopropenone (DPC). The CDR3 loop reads CSARERAAGNTIYF. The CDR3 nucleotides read TGCAGTGCTAGAGAGAGGGCTGCTGGAAACACCATATATTTT.